This T cell receptor (beta chain) emerged from a study of OX40 agonist ivuxolimab in advanced cancers. A note on this clone: Its antigen is not known.

The CDR3 covers 14 residues. CDR1 and CDR2 from the germline V gene are MNHNY and SVGAGI (reference sequence). The V gene lost 0 bases and the J gene lost 2 bases, with 6 bases spanning the gap. Clones were read by immunoSEQ multiplex PCR, and TCRdb kept only the in-frame ones, dropping some. This table holds tens of thousands of clones, about 93% found once. Autoimmune disease history or systemic immunosuppression was exclusionary. Study results and caveats: Partly responding patients at 0.1-3.0 mg/kg showed some of the smallest clonal expansion. Clonal expansion was seen in CD4+ and CD8+ blood T cells by week 6 at 0.1 to 3.0 mg/kg. The expanded peripheral T cells' antigen specificity was not determined.

The TCR originated in an adult with an advanced solid tumor such as melanoma, head and neck, liver or kidney cancer. The gene calls are TRBV6-6 and TRBJ2-3; unclear D gene. This material consisted of CD4+ or CD8+ T cells sorted from blood, taken in a trial of the OX40 agonist ivuxolimab. CDR3 amino acids: CASSYSTYTDTQYF. CDR3 bases: TGTGCCAGCAGTTACTCGACCTACACAGATACGCAGTATTTT.